This TCR beta chain was obtained from a study of blood T cell repertoires in COVID-19. About the study: There were acute and convalescent COVID-19 samples, and they came from the United States, Italy and Spain. Sources were T cells, B-cell-depleted T cells, or PBMCs; the material itself was cDNA or gDNA.

Source study methods: The authors estimated nucleated cell counts from reference gene primer amplification. Assay used: immunoSEQ multiplex PCR; TCRdb lists only in-frame clones, some missing. V, J and clone size are those of that table, while D and trimming were read from the DNA. The sample holds around 700,000 clones, more than 80% seen once. Trimming pared 6 bases from V and 3 bases from J, leaving 15 bases between. This CDR3 comprises 14 residues. The germline CDR1 and CDR2 sequences are MNHEY and SMNVEV (reference sequence). The TCR comes from a woman under 30 with acute or convalescent COVID-19. This chain connects TRBV27 to TRBJ2-7, with D possibly TRBD1 on 6 matching bases. What was sequenced was peripheral blood. DNA for the CDR3: TGTGCCAGCAGCAATCACAGGGTGGACTACGAGCAGTACTTC. It translates to CASSNHRVDYEQYF.